Following are 21 T cell receptor beta chains from one sample sequenced in a study of T cells in Graves' hyperthyroidism and ophthalmopathy (dated by TCRdb to the late 2010s). The library was prepared using multiplex PCR. The sequencer was an Illumina HiSeq 2000. TCR beta CDR3 regions were amplified from RNA transcripts. A first-round RT-PCR of the TCR CDR3 used the HTBI primer set with the Qiagen OneStep RT-PCR kit. In-frame beta chains were kept once TCRdb had trimmed the public reads at Q25 with fastp and called clones with MiXCR. When rows share a CDR3 protein, they turn into one entry using the most common DNA and genes. This sample comprises 300,000 to 450,000 distinct CDR3 sequences, more than 14% of them detected only once. The top ten hold around 20% of the sample. Sequencing input: blood. The source is a young woman with Graves' ophthalmopathy.

This clonotype was detected ten times or more. The chain links TRBV15 to TRBJ1-1; no definite D call. In germline, CDR1 is LNHNV, CDR2 YYDKDF (reference sequence). This CDR3 is built from 14 residues. V lost 0 bases and J lost 1, with 6 bases in between. The CDR3 is CATSRDRSNTEAFF. DNA for the CDR3: TGTGCCACCAGCAGAGACAGGTCGAACACTGAAGCTTTCTTT.

With respect to this clonotype: Just one base apart from a much larger clone, this may be a read error. The chain is built from TRBV6-2 or TRBV6-3 and TRBJ2-3; maybe TRBD1 (5 bases). The V gene's germline CDR1 is MNHEY and CDR2 SVGEGT. The V gene lost 6 bases and the J gene lost 2 bases, with 9 bases spanning the gap. The CDR3 sequence is 13 residues long. This CDR3 is CASSRAITDTQYF. The CDR3 nucleotides are TGTGCCAGCAGCAGGGCTATCACAGATACGCAGTATTTT.

This clonotype was detected a few times. J is TRBJ2-7 and V is TRBV7-2, with 7 bases identical to TRBD1. Germline-derived CDR1 and CDR2 are SGHTA and FQGNSA. The ends lost 1 base at V and 0 bases at J; junction bases unmatched: 3. The CDR3 length is 15 residues. The DNA for the CDR3 is TGTGCCAGCAGCTTAGTAAGGGACAGCTCCTACGAGCAGTACTTC. It translates to CASSLVRDSSYEQYF.

This clonotype was seen repeatedly, ten times or more. In DNA, the CDR3 is TGTGCCAGCAGCTTAAAGCCCCGAGGCCGACTAAATGAAAAACTGTTTTTT. Amino acid sequence: CASSLKPRGRLNEKLFF. This chain connects TRBV7-9 to TRBJ1-4, with D unresolved. This CDR3 region has 17 residues. The V end lost 2 bases, the J end lost 5 bases, and 18 bases lay between the germline ends. Germline V CDR1 and CDR2: SEHNR, FQNEAQ (reference sequence).

This clonotype was seen many times. V and J are TRBV7-2 and TRBJ2-3, with TRBD2 as a possible D gene (6 bases). This CDR3 has 14 residues. V gave up 3 bases and J gave up 2 bases, with 9 bases separating them. Germline lookup yields CDR1 SGHTA and CDR2 FQGNSA. The CDR3: CASSFGGITDTQYF. CDR3 in DNA: TGTGCCAGCAGCTTTGGGGGGATCACAGATACGCAGTATTTT.

At least ten counts were recorded for this clonotype. The V call is TRBV20-1, the J call TRBJ1-1, with D tentatively TRBD1 (5 bases). The germline gives CDR1 DFQATT, CDR2 SNEGSKA (reference sequence). V lost 2 bases to trimming and J lost 1 base, with 11 bases between them. This CDR3 has 14 amino acids. The CDR3 loop reads CSARFRGGNTEAFF. CDR3 nucleotides: TGCAGTGCTAGATTCCGGGGGGGGAACACTGAAGCTTTCTTT.

This clonotype has a count of ten or more. The chain uses TRBV3-1 and TRBJ2-7, with TRBD1 as a possible D gene (5 bases). The CDR3 sequence is 13 residues long. V lost 4 bases and J lost 3, with 10 bases in between. Per germline, CDR1 LGHDT and CDR2 YNNKEL (reference sequence). CDR3 amino acids: CASSPGHDYEQYF. CDR3 bases: TGTGCCAGCAGCCCCGGACACGACTACGAGCAGTACTTC.

The table lists this clonotype with a few counts. The chain has TRBV27 and TRBJ2-1; D gene ambiguous. This CDR3 region has 13 residues. Germline CDR1 is MNHEY and CDR2 is SMNVEV (reference sequence). Trimming shortened V by 10 bases and J by 4 bases, and 14 bases separated the two germline ends. CDR3 protein: CATQPGGYNEQFF. CDR3 in DNA: TGTGCCACCCAGCCGGGCGGATACAATGAGCAGTTCTTC.

Many counts were recorded for this clonotype. This chain links TRBV15 with TRBJ2-3, with 11 bases identical to TRBD2. V shed 3 bases and J 2 bases; nucleotides not matched to a gene: 4. The CDR3 runs to 16 residues. The germline V gene encodes CDR1 LNHNV and CDR2 YYDKDF (reference sequence). The DNA of the CDR3 is TGTGCCACCAGCAGTTATAGCGGGGGGGCCACAGATACGCAGTATTTT. Translated: CATSSYSGGATDTQYF.

Note on this clonotype: A much larger clone differs from this one at a single base, so this may be a read error. The chain joins TRBV15 to TRBJ2-7; D perhaps matches TRBD2 (5 bases). The CDR3 sequence is 12 residues long. Trimming removed 4 bases at V and 7 bases at J, with 11 bases between. The germline V gene encodes CDR1 LNHNV and CDR2 YYDKDF (reference sequence). The CDR3 reads CATSIREGEQYF. The CDR3 nucleotides read TGTGCCACCAGCATTCGTGAGGGTGAGCAGTACTTC. Drawing the rest from reference TRBV15 and TRBJ2-7, the complete variable domain is DAMVIQNPRYQVTQFGKPVTLSCSQTLNHNVMYWYQQKSSQAPKLLFHYYDKDFNNEADTPDNFQSRRPNTSFCFLDIRSPGLGDTAMYLCATSIREGEQYFGPGTRLTVT.

This clonotype was seen many times. V usage is TRBV2 and J usage is TRBJ2-1; 7 bases fit TRBD2. Trimming removed 4 bases from V and 0 bases from J; junction bases left unmatched: 0. The CDR3 length is 14 residues. Germline lookup yields CDR1 SNHLY and CDR2 FYNNEI. CDR3 sequence: CASSGGSSYNEQFF. CDR3 in DNA: TGTGCCAGCAGTGGCGGGAGCTCCTACAATGAGCAGTTCTTC. Combining the CDR3 with reference TRBV2 and TRBJ2-1 gives the whole variable domain EPEVTQTPSHQVTQMGQEVILRCVPISNHLYFYWYRQILGQKVEFLVSFYNNEISEKSEIFDDQFSVERPDGSNFTLKIRSTKLEDSAMYFCASSGGSSYNEQFFGPGTRLTVL.

The table lists this clonotype with many counts. This chain connects TRBV2 to TRBJ1-1; possibly TRBD1 for D (5 bases). Germline CDR1 SNHLY, CDR2 FYNNEI. The CDR3 sequence is 16 residues long. The ends were cut back, 4 bases at V and 1 base at J, with 16 bases in the middle. For the CDR3, the DNA is TGTGCCAGCAGTGTACGCAGGGTTATCGCGAACACTGAAGCTTTCTTT. Residues: CASSVRRVIANTEAFF.

This clonotype was recorded many times. The chain is built from TRBV27 and TRBJ2-5; 10 positions agree with TRBD1. After removal of 4 bases from V and 4 bases from J, the junction contained 9 bases not matched to a gene. CDR1 and CDR2 (germline): MNHEY, SMNVEV (reference sequence). This CDR3 has 16 amino acids. CDR3: CASSSAGTGVRETQYF. In DNA form, the CDR3 reads TGTGCCAGCAGTTCTGCCGGGACAGGGGTTAGAGAGACCCAGTACTTC.

This clonotype showed up many times. The chain carries TRBV12-3 or TRBV12-4 and TRBJ1-6; tentative D call: TRBD1 (5 bases). V was shortened by 6 bases and J by 9 bases, with 15 bases between the two germline ends. The length of the CDR3 is 14 residues. The CDR3 sequence: CASSPGTGPSPLHF. Written as DNA, the CDR3 is TGTGCCAGCAGCCCCGGGACCGGACCTTCACCCCTCCACTTT.

The genes are TRBV6-9 and TRBJ2-2; D is perhaps TRBD1 or TRBD2 (5 bases each). The CDR3 is 17 amino acids. CDR1 is MNHGY, CDR2 SVAAGI, per germline. Trimming removed 4 bases from V and 5 bases from J, with 20 bases in between. The CDR3 sequence is CASSLLLGAVGTGELFF. For the CDR3, the DNA is TGTGCCAGCAGTTTACTCCTCGGGGCTGTCGGGACCGGGGAGCTGTTTTTT.

This clonotype has a handful of counts. The V gene is TRBV11-2, the J gene TRBJ2-7, with 7 bases that match TRBD2. The junction had 15 bases not matched to a gene; V was cut back by 5 bases and J by 5 bases. The CDR3 length is 16 residues. Germline CDR1 is SGHAT and CDR2 is FQNNGV. The CDR3: CASSRGWGGIGNEQYF. CDR3 in DNA: TGTGCCAGCAGCAGGGGTTGGGGGGGGATTGGGAACGAGCAGTACTTC.

This clonotype was seen just once. This may arise from a read error, as a much more abundant clone is one base away. The genes are TRBV28 and TRBJ2-7, with TRBD2 matching 9 bases. TRBJ2-1 explains the end of the DNA better; the J call may be wrong. In germline, CDR1 is MDHEN, CDR2 SYDVKM. The CDR3 totals 16 residues. The CDR3 protein is CASGQLAGVLSYEQFF. CDR3 nucleotide sequence: TGTGCCAGCGGACAGTTAGCGGGGGTGCTCTCCTACGAGCAGTTCTTC.

This clonotype was counted many times. The J gene is TRBJ2-7, the V gene TRBV3-1, with 10 positions matching TRBD1. CDR3 length equals 17 residues. CDR1 and CDR2 from the germline V gene are LGHDT and YNNKEL (reference sequence). V shed 5 bases and J 6 bases; nucleotides not matched to a gene: 16. The CDR3 bases are TGTGCCAGCAGCTTTACAGAGCGGCCGGGACAGGGGACCGAGCAGTACTTC. Its protein is CASSFTERPGQGTEQYF.

J is TRBJ1-4 and V is TRBV10-1; a possible D gene is TRBD1 (6 bases). V lost 6 bases to trimming and J lost 7 bases, with 18 bases between them. Germline lookup yields CDR1 WNHNN and CDR2 SYGVQD (reference sequence). The CDR3 is made up of 15 amino acids. CDR3 loop: CASRGPGRGGEKLFF. The CDR3 DNA follows: TGCGCCAGCAGAGGACCGGGACGAGGGGGTGAAAAACTGTTTTTT.

CDR3 nucleotide sequence: TGTGCCAGCAGTCTACGTTGGGGTTCGGCAGATACGCAGTATTTT. Its protein product is CASSLRWGSADTQYF. V usage is TRBV7-3 and J usage is TRBJ2-3; no clear D gene. Trimming stripped 6 bases from V and 4 bases from J, with 17 bases between. The CDR3 totals 15 residues. Germline V gene sequence: CDR1 SGHTA, CDR2 FQGTGA.

A few counts support this clonotype. This chain connects TRBV9 to TRBJ2-3; possibly TRBD2 for D (5 bases). Germline V gene data show CDR1 as SGDLS and CDR2 as YYNGEE. This CDR3 comprises 17 residues. Trimming shortened V by 0 bases and J by 2 bases, and 16 bases separated the two germline ends. CDR3 amino acids: CASSVGKGAGATDTQYF. In DNA, the CDR3 is TGTGCCAGCAGCGTAGGTAAGGGCGCGGGTGCCACAGATACGCAGTATTTT.